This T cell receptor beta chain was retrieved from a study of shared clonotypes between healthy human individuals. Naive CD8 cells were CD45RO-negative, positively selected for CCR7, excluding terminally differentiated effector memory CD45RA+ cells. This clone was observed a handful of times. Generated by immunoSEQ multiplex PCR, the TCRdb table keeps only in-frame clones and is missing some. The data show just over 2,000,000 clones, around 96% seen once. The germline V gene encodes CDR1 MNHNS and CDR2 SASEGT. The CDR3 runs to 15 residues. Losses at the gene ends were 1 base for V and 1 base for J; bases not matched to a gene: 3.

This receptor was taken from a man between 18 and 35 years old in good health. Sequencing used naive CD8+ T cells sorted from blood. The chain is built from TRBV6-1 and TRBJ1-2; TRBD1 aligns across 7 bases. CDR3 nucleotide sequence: TGTGCCAGCAGTGAAGGGGACAGATTTAACTATGGCTACACCTTC. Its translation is CASSEGDRFNYGYTF.